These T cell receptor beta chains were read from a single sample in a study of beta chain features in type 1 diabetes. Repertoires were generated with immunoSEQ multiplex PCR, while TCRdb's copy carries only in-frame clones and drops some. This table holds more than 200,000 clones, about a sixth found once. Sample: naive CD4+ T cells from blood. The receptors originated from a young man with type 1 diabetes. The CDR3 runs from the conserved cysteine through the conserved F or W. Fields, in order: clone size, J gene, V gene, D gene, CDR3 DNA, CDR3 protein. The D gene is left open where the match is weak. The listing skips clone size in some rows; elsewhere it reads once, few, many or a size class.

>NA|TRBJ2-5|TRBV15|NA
TGTGCCACCAGCACAGTGCGGGAGACCCAGTACTTC
CATSTVRETQYF
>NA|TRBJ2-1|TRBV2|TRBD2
TGTGCCAGCAGTGAAGGCAGATTGCGGGGGGATGAGCAGTTCTTC
CASSEGRLRGDEQFF
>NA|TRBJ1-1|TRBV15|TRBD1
TGTGCCACCAGCAGGGGACAGAAGCAGAACACTGAAGCTTTCTTT
CATSRGQKQNTEAFF
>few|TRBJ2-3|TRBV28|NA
TGTGCCAGCAGTACGGACAGCCCGGCAGATACGCAGTATTTT
CASSTDSPADTQYF
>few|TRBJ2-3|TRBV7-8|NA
TGTGCCAGCAGCATGGGAGTGGATACGCAGTATTTT
CASSMGVDTQYF
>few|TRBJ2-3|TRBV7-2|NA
TGTGCCAGCAGCCAACTTAGCACAGATACGCAGTATTTT
CASSQLSTDTQYF
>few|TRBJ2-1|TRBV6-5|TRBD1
TGTGCCAGCAGTTACTCGACAGGGGGGTACAATGAGCAGTTCTTC
CASSYSTGGYNEQFF
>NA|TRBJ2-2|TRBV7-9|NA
TGTGCCAGCAGCTTAGGGGCTCCCGGGGAGCTGTTTTTT
CASSLGAPGELFF
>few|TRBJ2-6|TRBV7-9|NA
TGTGCCAGCAGCTTAAGGCGACAGGACAATGTCCTGACTTTC
CASSLRRQDNVLTF
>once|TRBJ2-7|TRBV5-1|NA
TGCGCCAGCAGTTACAGGGAAAGGGACTACGAGCAGTACTTC
CASSYRERDYEQYF
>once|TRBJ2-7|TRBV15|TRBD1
TGTGCCACCAGCAGAGAGTCCCGGGACAGGGCTAAGCAGTACTTC
CATSRESRDRAKQYF
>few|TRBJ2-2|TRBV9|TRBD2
TGTGCCAGCAGCGTAGCCCTAGCGGGAAACGGCGGGGAGCTGTTTTTT
CASSVALAGNGGELFF
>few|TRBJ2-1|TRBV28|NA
TGTGCCAGCAGTGTTCTGGGTGAGCAGTTCTTC
CASSVLGEQFF
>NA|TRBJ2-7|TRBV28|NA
TGTGCCAGCAGTGCCCCTCCTAGGGGGAACCTTGTGGAGCAGTACTTC
CASSAPPRGNLVEQYF
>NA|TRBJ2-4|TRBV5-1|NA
TGCGCCAGCAGCTTGGAAGGAGGGCAACAAAACATTCAGTACTTC
CASSLEGGQQNIQYF